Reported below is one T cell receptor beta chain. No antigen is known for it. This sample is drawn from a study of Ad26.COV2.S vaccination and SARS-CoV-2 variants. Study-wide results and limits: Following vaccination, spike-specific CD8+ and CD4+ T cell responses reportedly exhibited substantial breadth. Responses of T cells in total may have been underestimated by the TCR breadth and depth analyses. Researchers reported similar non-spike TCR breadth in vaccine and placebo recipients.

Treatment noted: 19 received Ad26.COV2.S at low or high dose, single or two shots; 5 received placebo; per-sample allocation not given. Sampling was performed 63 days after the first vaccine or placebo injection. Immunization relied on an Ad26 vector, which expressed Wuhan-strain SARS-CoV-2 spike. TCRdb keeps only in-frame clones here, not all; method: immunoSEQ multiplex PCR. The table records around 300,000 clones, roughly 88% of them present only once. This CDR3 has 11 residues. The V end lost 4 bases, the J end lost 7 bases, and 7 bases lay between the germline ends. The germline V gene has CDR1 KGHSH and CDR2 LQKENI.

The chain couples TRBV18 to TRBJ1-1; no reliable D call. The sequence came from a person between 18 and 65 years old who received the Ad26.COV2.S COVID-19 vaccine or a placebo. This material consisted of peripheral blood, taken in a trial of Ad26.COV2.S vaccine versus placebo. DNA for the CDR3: TGTGCCAGCTCACTAGGAAATGAAGCTTTCTTT. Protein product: CASSLGNEAFF. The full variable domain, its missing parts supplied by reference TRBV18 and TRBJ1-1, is NAGVMQNPRHLVRRRGQEARLRCSPMKGHSHVYWYRQLPEEGLKFMVYLQKENIIDESGMPKERFSAEFPKEGPSILRIQQVVRGDSAAYFCASSLGNEAFFGQGTRLTVV.